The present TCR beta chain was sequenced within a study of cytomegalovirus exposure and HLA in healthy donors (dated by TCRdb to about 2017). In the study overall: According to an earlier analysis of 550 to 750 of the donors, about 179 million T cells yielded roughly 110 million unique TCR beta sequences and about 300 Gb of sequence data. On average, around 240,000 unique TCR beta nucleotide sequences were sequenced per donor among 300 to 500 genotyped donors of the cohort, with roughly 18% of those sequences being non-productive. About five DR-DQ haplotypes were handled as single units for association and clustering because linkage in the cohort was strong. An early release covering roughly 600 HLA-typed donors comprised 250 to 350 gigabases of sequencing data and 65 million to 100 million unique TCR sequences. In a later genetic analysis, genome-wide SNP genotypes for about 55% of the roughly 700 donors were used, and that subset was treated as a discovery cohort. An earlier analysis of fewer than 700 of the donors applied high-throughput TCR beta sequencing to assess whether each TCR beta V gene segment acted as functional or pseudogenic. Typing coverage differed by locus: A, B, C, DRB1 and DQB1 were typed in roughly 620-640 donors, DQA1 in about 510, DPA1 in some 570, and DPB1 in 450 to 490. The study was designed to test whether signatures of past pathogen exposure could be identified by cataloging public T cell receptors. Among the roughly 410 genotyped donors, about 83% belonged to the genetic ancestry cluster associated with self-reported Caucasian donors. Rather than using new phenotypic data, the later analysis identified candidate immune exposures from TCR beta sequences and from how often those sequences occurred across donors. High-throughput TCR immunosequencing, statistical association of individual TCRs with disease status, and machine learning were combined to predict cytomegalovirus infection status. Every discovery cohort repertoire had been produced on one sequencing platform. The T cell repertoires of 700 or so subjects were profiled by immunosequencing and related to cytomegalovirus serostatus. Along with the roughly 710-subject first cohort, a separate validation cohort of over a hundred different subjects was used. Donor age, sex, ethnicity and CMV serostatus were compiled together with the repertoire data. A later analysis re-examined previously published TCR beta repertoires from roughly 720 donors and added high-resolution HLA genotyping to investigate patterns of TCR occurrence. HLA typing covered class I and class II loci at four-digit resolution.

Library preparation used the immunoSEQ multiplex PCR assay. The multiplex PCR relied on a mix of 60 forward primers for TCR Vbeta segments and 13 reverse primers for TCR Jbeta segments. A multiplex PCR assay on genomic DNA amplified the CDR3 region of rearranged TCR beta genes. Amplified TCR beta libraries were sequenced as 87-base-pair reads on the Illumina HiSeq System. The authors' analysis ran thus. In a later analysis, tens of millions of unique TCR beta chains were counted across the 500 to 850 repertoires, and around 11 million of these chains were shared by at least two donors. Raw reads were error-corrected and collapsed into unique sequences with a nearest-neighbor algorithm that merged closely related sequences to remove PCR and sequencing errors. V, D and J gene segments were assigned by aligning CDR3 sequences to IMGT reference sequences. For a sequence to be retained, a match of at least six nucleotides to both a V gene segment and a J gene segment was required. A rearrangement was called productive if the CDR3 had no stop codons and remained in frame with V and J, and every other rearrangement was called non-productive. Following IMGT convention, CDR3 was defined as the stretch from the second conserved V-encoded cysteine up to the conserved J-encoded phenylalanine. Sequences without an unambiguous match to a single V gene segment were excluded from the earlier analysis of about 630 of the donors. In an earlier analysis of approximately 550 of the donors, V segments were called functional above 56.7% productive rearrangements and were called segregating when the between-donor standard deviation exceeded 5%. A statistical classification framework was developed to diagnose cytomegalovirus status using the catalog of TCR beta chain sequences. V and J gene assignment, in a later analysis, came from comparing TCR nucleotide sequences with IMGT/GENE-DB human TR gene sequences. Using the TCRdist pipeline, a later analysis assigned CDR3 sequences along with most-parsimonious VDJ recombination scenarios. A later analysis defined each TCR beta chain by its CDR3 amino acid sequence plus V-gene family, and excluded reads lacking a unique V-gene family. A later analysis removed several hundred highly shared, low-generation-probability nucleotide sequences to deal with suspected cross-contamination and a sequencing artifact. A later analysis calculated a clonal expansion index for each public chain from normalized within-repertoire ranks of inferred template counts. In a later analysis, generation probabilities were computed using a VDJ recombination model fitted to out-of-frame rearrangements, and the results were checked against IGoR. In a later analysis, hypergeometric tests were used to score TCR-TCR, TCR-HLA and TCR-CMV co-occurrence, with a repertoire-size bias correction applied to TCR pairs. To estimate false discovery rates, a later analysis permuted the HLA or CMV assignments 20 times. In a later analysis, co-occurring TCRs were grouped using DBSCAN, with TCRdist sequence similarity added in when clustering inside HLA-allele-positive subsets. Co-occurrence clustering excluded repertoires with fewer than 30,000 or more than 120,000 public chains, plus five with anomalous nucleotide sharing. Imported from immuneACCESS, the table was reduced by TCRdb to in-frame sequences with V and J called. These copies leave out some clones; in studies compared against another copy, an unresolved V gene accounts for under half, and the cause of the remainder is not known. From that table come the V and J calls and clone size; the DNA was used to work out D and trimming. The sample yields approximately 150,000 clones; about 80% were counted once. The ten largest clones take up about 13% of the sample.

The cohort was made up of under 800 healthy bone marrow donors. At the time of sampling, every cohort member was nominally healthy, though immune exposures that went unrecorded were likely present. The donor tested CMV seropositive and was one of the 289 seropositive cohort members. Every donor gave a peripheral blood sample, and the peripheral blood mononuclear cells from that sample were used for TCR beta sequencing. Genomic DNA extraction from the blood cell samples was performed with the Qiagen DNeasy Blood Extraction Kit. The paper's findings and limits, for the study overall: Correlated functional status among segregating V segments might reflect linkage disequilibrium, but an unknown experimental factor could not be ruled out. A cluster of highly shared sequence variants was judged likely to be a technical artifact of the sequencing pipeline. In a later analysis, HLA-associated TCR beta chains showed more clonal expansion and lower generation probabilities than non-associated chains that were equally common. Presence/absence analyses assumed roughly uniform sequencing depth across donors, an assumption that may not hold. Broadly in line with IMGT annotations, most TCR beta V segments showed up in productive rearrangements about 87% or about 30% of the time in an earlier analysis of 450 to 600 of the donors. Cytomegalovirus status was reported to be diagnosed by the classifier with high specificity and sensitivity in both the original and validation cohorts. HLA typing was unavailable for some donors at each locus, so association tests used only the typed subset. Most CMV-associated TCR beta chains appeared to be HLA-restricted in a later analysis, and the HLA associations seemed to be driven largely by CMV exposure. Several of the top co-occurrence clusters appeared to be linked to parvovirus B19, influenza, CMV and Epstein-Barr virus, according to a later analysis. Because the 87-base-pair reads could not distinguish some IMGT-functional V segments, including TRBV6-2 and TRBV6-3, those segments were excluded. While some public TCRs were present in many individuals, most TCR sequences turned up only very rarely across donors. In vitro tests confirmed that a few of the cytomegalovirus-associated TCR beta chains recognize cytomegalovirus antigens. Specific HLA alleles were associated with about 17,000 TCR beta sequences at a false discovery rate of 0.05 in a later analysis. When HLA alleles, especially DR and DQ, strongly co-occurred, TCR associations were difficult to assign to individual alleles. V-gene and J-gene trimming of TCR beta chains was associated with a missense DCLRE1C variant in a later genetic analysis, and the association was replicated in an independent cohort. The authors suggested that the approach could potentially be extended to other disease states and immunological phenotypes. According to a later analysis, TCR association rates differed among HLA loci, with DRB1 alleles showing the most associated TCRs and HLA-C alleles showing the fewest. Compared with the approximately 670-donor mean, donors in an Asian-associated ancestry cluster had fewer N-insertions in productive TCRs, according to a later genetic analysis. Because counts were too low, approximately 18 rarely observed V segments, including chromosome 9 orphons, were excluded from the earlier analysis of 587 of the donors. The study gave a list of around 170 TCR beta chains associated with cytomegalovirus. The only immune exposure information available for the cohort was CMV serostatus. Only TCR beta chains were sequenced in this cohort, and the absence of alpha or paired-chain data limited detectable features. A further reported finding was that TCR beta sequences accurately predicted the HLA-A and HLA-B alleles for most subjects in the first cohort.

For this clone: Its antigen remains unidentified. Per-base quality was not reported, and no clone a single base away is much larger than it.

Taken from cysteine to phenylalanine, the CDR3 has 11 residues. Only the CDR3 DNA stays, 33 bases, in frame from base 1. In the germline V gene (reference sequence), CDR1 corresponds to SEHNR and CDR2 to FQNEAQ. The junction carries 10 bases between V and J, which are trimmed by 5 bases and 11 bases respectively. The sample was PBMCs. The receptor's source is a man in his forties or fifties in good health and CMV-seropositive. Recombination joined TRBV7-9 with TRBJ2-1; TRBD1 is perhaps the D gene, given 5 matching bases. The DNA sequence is TGTGCCAGCAGCCTGACAGAAAAGCAGTTCTTC. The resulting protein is CASSLTEKQFF.